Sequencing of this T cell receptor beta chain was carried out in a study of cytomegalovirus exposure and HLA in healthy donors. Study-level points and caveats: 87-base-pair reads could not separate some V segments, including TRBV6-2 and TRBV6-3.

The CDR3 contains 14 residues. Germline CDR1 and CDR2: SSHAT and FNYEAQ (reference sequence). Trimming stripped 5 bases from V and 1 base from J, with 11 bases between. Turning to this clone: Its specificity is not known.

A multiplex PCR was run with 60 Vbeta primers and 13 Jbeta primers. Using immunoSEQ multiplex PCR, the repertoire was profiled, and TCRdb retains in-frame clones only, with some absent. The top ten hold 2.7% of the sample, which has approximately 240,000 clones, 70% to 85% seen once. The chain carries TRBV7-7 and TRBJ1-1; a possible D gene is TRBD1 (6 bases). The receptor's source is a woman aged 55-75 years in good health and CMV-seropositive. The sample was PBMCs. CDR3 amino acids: CASSIHRENTEAFF. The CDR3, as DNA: TGTGCCAGCAGCATCCACAGGGAGAACACTGAAGCTTTCTTT.